This TCR beta chain emerged from a study of T cell repertoires in cytomegalovirus infection (dated by TCRdb to about 2019). In the study overall: Alongside well-studied HLA-B-restricted epitopes, the peptide stimulations were aimed at recently identified HLA-C-restricted CMV epitopes, whose presentation resists viral immunomodulation. The HLA type of each donor mattered for the analysis, because public TCR beta signatures pointed to carriage of CMV infection along with the matching HLA type.

The CDR3 numbers 15 residues from cysteine through phenylalanine. The only DNA kept is the CDR3, 45 bases in frame from the first base. V sheds 4 bases and J sheds 5 bases, leaving 17 bases between their ends. Per the germline V gene, MGHRA is the CDR1 and YSYEKL is the CDR2. This clonotype was seen a few times. The target of this receptor is not known. Base qualities are not provided; no much larger clone lies one nucleotide away. TCRdb records Illumina HiSeq 1500 as the sequencer. TCRdb took the public reads, trimmed them with fastp at Q25, ran MiXCR for clone calling and kept in-frame beta chains. Every entry covers one CDR3 protein and lists the most common genes and DNA from its rows. For this sample the table gives 830,000 or so distinct CDR3 sequences, of which about 31% were detected only once. The ten largest clonotypes hold over 10% of the sample. Taken with the paper, the label for treatment or condition translates to: in vitro stimulation with specific CMV peptide epitopes to enrich CMV-specific T cells.

Beyond this particular receptor, the publication reports: Carriers of CMV infection plus the relevant HLA type were discriminated by the cumulative frequency of public TCR beta family members in the study cohort and in an independent 352-donor cohort. The ex vivo response was dominated by HLA-C-restricted CMV-specific TCR beta clonotypes, which also provided the single most frequent clonotype in two of eight donors.

The chain is encoded by TRBV4-1 joined to TRBJ1-1, with the D gene call left open. This specimen consisted of cultured CD8+ T cells from PBMCs, obtained from culture after CMV antigen stimulation. This clonotype was obtained from a human donor in good health (CMV status not recorded). Some clones in this sample may be carry-over from other donors' samples. The nucleotides are TGCGCCAGCAGCCGCGACGGCCTCCCTGGAACTGAAGCTTTCTTT. The encoded protein is CASSRDGLPGTEAFF.